These T cell receptor beta chains were read from a single sample in a study of shared clonotypes between healthy human individuals. The assay was immunoSEQ multiplex PCR, and TCRdb's table has in-frame clones only and misses some. The top ten hold roughly a quarter of the sample, which has about 120,000 clones, roughly two thirds seen once. The specimen was memory CD8+ T cells sorted from blood. Receptors originate from a woman aged 25-40 years in good health. CDR3s include the opening cysteine and the closing phenylalanine or tryptophan. The D gene is left open where the match is weak. The listing skips clone size in some rows; elsewhere it reads once, few, many or a size class.

clone_size: .; j_call: TRBJ2-7; d_call: .; v_call: TRBV5-1; cdr3_nt: TGCGCCAGCAGCCCGTCGTCTATGTACGAGCAGTACTTC; cdr3_aa: CASSPSSMYEQYF
clone_size: .; j_call: TRBJ2-1; d_call: .; v_call: TRBV5-6; cdr3_nt: TGTGCCAGCAGCCGACTAGTATTCAATGAGCAGTTCTTC; cdr3_aa: CASSRLVFNEQFF
clone_size: .; j_call: TRBJ2-5; d_call: TRBD2; v_call: TRBV29-1; cdr3_nt: TGCAGCGCTCCGGGACTAGCGGGAGGTGTACAAGAGACCCAGTACTTC; cdr3_aa: CSAPGLAGGVQETQYF
clone_size: many; j_call: TRBJ2-5; d_call: TRBD2; v_call: TRBV27; cdr3_nt: TGTGCCAGCAGCCCCGGGACTAGGGGAGAGACCCAGTACTTC; cdr3_aa: CASSPGTRGETQYF
clone_size: .; j_call: TRBJ1-2; d_call: .; v_call: TRBV14; cdr3_nt: TGTGCCAGCAGCCAAGACCTGGGCTATGGCTACACCTTC; cdr3_aa: CASSQDLGYGYTF
clone_size: .; j_call: TRBJ2-1; d_call: .; v_call: TRBV27; cdr3_nt: TGTGCCAGCAGTTTATATGCGGGGAATGAGCAGTTCTTC; cdr3_aa: CASSLYAGNEQFF
clone_size: .; j_call: TRBJ1-5; d_call: .; v_call: TRBV5-1; cdr3_nt: TGCGCCAGCAGCTTGGGTTGGGGGCGCGATCAGCCCCAGCATTTT; cdr3_aa: CASSLGWGRDQPQHF
clone_size: .; j_call: TRBJ2-3; d_call: .; v_call: TRBV25-1; cdr3_nt: TGTGCCAGCAGCCCACACCAGCTCCCAGACTCCTCCACAGATACGCAGTATTTT; cdr3_aa: CASSPHQLPDSSTDTQYF
clone_size: many; j_call: TRBJ1-2; d_call: .; v_call: TRBV2; cdr3_nt: TGTGCCAGCAGTGAAGGTGGGAGAGCGGCTAACTATGGCTACACCTTC; cdr3_aa: CASSEGGRAANYGYTF
clone_size: once; j_call: TRBJ2-1; d_call: TRBD2; v_call: TRBV29-1; cdr3_nt: TGCAGCGTTGAAGACGGGAGGGGCTACAATGAGCAGTTCTTC; cdr3_aa: CSVEDGRGYNEQFF
clone_size: .; j_call: TRBJ2-2; d_call: TRBD1; v_call: TRBV5-6; cdr3_nt: TGTGCCAGCAGTTCCGGGACAGCATTCACCGGGGAGCTGTTTTTT; cdr3_aa: CASSSGTAFTGELFF
clone_size: .; j_call: TRBJ2-7; d_call: TRBD1; v_call: TRBV19; cdr3_nt: TGTGCCAGTAGTGTCCGGGACAGATCTACGGGAGAGCAGTACTTC; cdr3_aa: CASSVRDRSTGEQYF
clone_size: .; j_call: TRBJ2-3; d_call: .; v_call: TRBV7-9; cdr3_nt: TGTGCCAGCAGCATGCCAAGAGATACGCAGTATTTT; cdr3_aa: CASSMPRDTQYF
clone_size: .; j_call: TRBJ2-7; d_call: TRBD1; v_call: TRBV4-1; cdr3_nt: TGCGCCAGCAGCCCCCGGCCAGGGGGCCGCGTCCACTACGAGCAGTACTTC; cdr3_aa: CASSPRPGGRVHYEQYF
clone_size: .; j_call: TRBJ2-6; d_call: .; v_call: TRBV5-4; cdr3_nt: TGTGCCAGCGGCCCGCCCGGGGCCAACGTCCTGACTTTC; cdr3_aa: CASGPPGANVLTF
clone_size: few; j_call: TRBJ1-2; d_call: .; v_call: TRBV4-1; cdr3_nt: TGCGCCAGCAGCCGCCCAGGCCGGGACGGCTACACCTTC; cdr3_aa: CASSRPGRDGYTF
clone_size: .; j_call: TRBJ1-2; d_call: TRBD1; v_call: TRBV25-1; cdr3_nt: TGTGCCAGCAGTGCCTACGACAGGGAGATGGAGGGCTACACCTTC; cdr3_aa: CASSAYDREMEGYTF
clone_size: .; j_call: TRBJ1-2; d_call: .; v_call: TRBV6-5; cdr3_nt: TGTGCCAGCAGTTACGGGTCGACAGCTAACTATGGCTACACCTTC; cdr3_aa: CASSYGSTANYGYTF
clone_size: .; j_call: TRBJ2-2; d_call: .; v_call: TRBV2; cdr3_nt: TGTGCCAGCAGGCCTAGGGGTTACACCGGGGAGCTGTTTTTT; cdr3_aa: CASRPRGYTGELFF
clone_size: .; j_call: TRBJ1-5; d_call: .; v_call: TRBV9; cdr3_nt: TGTGCCAGCAGCCAAACGGGCATGACGGGACAGCCCCAGCATTTT; cdr3_aa: CASSQTGMTGQPQHF
clone_size: many; j_call: TRBJ1-5; d_call: .; v_call: TRBV6-4; cdr3_nt: TGTGCCAGCAGTGAGGGGGAGCGTCAGCCCCAGCATTTT; cdr3_aa: CASSEGERQPQHF
clone_size: .; j_call: TRBJ2-1; d_call: .; v_call: TRBV6-1; cdr3_nt: TGTGCCAGCAGTACCGGGACAAACTCCTACAATGAGCAGTTCTTC; cdr3_aa: CASSTGTNSYNEQFF
clone_size: .; j_call: TRBJ1-1; d_call: TRBD1; v_call: TRBV9; cdr3_nt: TGTGCCAGCAGTCGACAGGGAGATTGGACTGAAGCTTTCTTT; cdr3_aa: CASSRQGDWTEAFF
clone_size: .; j_call: TRBJ2-7; d_call: .; v_call: TRBV11-2; cdr3_nt: TGTGCCAGCAGCTCCGGGACCCTCTACGAGCAGTACTTC; cdr3_aa: CASSSGTLYEQYF
clone_size: .; j_call: TRBJ1-1; d_call: .; v_call: TRBV19; cdr3_nt: TGTGCCAGTAGCGCAGCGGGGGGGAACACTGAAGCTTTCTTT; cdr3_aa: CASSAAGGNTEAFF
clone_size: once; j_call: TRBJ2-7; d_call: .; v_call: TRBV29-1; cdr3_nt: TGCAGCGTCGACCGTGAAGGTAGCGGATCGTCCTACGAGCAGTACTTC; cdr3_aa: CSVDREGSGSSYEQYF
clone_size: many; j_call: TRBJ2-7; d_call: .; v_call: TRBV5-6; cdr3_nt: TGTGCCAGCAGCATGGCCGGGGAGAACTACGAGCAGTACTTC; cdr3_aa: CASSMAGENYEQYF
clone_size: .; j_call: TRBJ1-1; d_call: .; v_call: TRBV6-1; cdr3_nt: TGTGCCAGCAATCCGGGGCAGGAGTACACTGAAGCTTTCTTT; cdr3_aa: CASNPGQEYTEAFF
clone_size: .; j_call: TRBJ1-1; d_call: .; v_call: TRBV6-5; cdr3_nt: TGTGCCAGCAGTTACGAAGCAGGGCGCACTGAAGCTTTCTTT; cdr3_aa: CASSYEAGRTEAFF
clone_size: .; j_call: TRBJ2-7; d_call: TRBD1; v_call: TRBV27; cdr3_nt: TGTGCCAGCAGCACACAGGGGGCCTACGAGCAGTACTTC; cdr3_aa: CASSTQGAYEQYF
clone_size: .; j_call: TRBJ1-4; d_call: .; v_call: TRBV9; cdr3_nt: TGTGCCAGCAGCGAAGGAGGGCTTGATGAAAAACTGTTTTTT; cdr3_aa: CASSEGGLDEKLFF
clone_size: .; j_call: TRBJ2-7; d_call: TRBD2; v_call: TRBV2; cdr3_nt: TGTGCCAGCAGGTCAGCGGGGGGAAAATACGAGCAGTACTTC; cdr3_aa: CASRSAGGKYEQYF
clone_size: .; j_call: TRBJ1-2; d_call: .; v_call: TRBV4-1; cdr3_nt: TGCGCCAGCAGCCAAGCCTTCTATGGCTACACCTTC; cdr3_aa: CASSQAFYGYTF
clone_size: .; j_call: TRBJ2-7; d_call: TRBD2; v_call: TRBV7-6; cdr3_nt: TGTGCCAGCAGCTTAGTTGCTAGCGGGCGAAACGAGCAGTACTTC; cdr3_aa: CASSLVASGRNEQYF
clone_size: few; j_call: TRBJ1-2; d_call: .; v_call: TRBV5-8; cdr3_nt: TGTGCCAGCAGCTTGGGCGTCTTTTTAAGCTATGGCTACACCTTC; cdr3_aa: CASSLGVFLSYGYTF
clone_size: .; j_call: TRBJ2-1; d_call: TRBD1; v_call: TRBV2; cdr3_nt: TGTGCCAGCAGTGAAACGGGACAGGCCTTAGGCGATGAGCAGTTCTTC; cdr3_aa: CASSETGQALGDEQFF
clone_size: few; j_call: TRBJ2-7; d_call: TRBD1; v_call: TRBV6-4; cdr3_nt: TGTGCCAGCAGTTACTCGACAGGGGGTCCTTACGAGCAGTACTTC; cdr3_aa: CASSYSTGGPYEQYF
clone_size: .; j_call: TRBJ2-3; d_call: .; v_call: TRBV2; cdr3_nt: TGTGCCAACGGACAGACGACAGATACGCAGTATTTT; cdr3_aa: CANGQTTDTQYF
clone_size: few; j_call: TRBJ1-2; d_call: .; v_call: TRBV28; cdr3_nt: TGTGCCAGCAGCGGGGTAGGAAGGAATAACTATGGCTACACCTTC; cdr3_aa: CASSGVGRNNYGYTF
clone_size: .; j_call: TRBJ2-1; d_call: TRBD2; v_call: TRBV15; cdr3_nt: TGTGCCACCAGCAGAGGGCGGGGGAGTCGGGGCTACAATGAGCAGTTCTTC; cdr3_aa: CATSRGRGSRGYNEQFF
clone_size: .; j_call: TRBJ1-2; d_call: .; v_call: TRBV27; cdr3_nt: TGTGCCAGCAGTTTATCGAGTTTTTCGGGGTTAGTTTGGGGCTACACCTTC; cdr3_aa: CASSLSSFSGLVWGYTF
clone_size: .; j_call: TRBJ2-2; d_call: .; v_call: TRBV6-1; cdr3_nt: TGTGCCAGTTCCCAGGGGGGCGAAACCGGGGAGCTGTTTTTT; cdr3_aa: CASSQGGETGELFF
clone_size: few; j_call: TRBJ2-6; d_call: .; v_call: TRBV19; cdr3_nt: TGTGCCACCTCAGGGATTCTTGGGGCCAACGTCCTGACTTTC; cdr3_aa: CATSGILGANVLTF
clone_size: .; j_call: TRBJ1-5; d_call: .; v_call: TRBV10-2; cdr3_nt: TGCGCCAGCAGCGCCTGGGGGGGAGGAGCCAATCAGCCCCAGCATTTT; cdr3_aa: CASSAWGGGANQPQHF
clone_size: many; j_call: TRBJ2-7; d_call: TRBD1; v_call: TRBV6-1; cdr3_nt: TGTGCCAGCAGTGAAGACGGGACAGGGGGCTCCTACGAGCAGTACTTC; cdr3_aa: CASSEDGTGGSYEQYF
clone_size: .; j_call: TRBJ2-7; d_call: .; v_call: TRBV6-5; cdr3_nt: TGTGCCAGCAGCTTAGAAGGCGGAGGGACCTACGAGCAGTACTTC; cdr3_aa: CASSLEGGGTYEQYF
clone_size: .; j_call: TRBJ2-7; d_call: TRBD1; v_call: TRBV4-1; cdr3_nt: TGCGCCAGCAGCCAATGGGACAGGGGGCCCCACGAGCAGTACTTC; cdr3_aa: CASSQWDRGPHEQYF
clone_size: .; j_call: TRBJ2-7; d_call: .; v_call: TRBV7-9; cdr3_nt: .; cdr3_aa: CASSLVRVEQYFRVEQYF
clone_size: once; j_call: TRBJ2-2; d_call: TRBD2; v_call: TRBV5-1; cdr3_nt: TGCGCCAGCACCCGCGGAGGTAGCGGGAGGGGTAAAGCCGGGGAGCTGTTTTTT; cdr3_aa: CASTRGGSGRGKAGELFF
clone_size: .; j_call: TRBJ2-5; d_call: TRBD2; v_call: TRBV27; cdr3_nt: TGTGCCAGCAGTTCGGGACCCCGGGAGGTATGGCGCGGGAGGGGTCAAGAGACCCAGTACTTC; cdr3_aa: CASSSGPREVWRGRGQETQYF
clone_size: .; j_call: TRBJ2-1; d_call: .; v_call: TRBV9; cdr3_nt: TGTGCCAGCAGCGTAGAGTTCCAAGACTACAATGAGCAGTTCTTC; cdr3_aa: CASSVEFQDYNEQFF
clone_size: many; j_call: TRBJ1-2; d_call: .; v_call: TRBV6-1; cdr3_nt: TGTGCCAGCAGTCAGGACACGATCTATGGCTACACCTTC; cdr3_aa: CASSQDTIYGYTF
clone_size: many; j_call: TRBJ2-1; d_call: TRBD2; v_call: TRBV6-4; cdr3_nt: TGTGCCAGCAGTGATGGTCTAGCGGGAGCCCATGAGCAGTTCTTC; cdr3_aa: CASSDGLAGAHEQFF
clone_size: .; j_call: TRBJ1-1; d_call: .; v_call: TRBV5-4; cdr3_nt: TGTGCCAGCAGCTTGGAGGAGGGGACTGAAGCTTTCTTT; cdr3_aa: CASSLEEGTEAFF
clone_size: .; j_call: TRBJ2-1; d_call: TRBD2; v_call: TRBV7-9; cdr3_nt: TGTGCCAGCAGCCCTCGCGGCGGGAGTTCCTACAATGAGCAGTTCTTC; cdr3_aa: CASSPRGGSSYNEQFF
clone_size: .; j_call: TRBJ1-1; d_call: .; v_call: TRBV28; cdr3_nt: TGTGCCAGCAGGGGGGGAGGACTCGTCTCTGGGGACACTGAAGCTTTCTTT; cdr3_aa: CASRGGGLVSGDTEAFF
clone_size: .; j_call: TRBJ1-5; d_call: TRBD1; v_call: TRBV28; cdr3_nt: TGTGCCAGCAGTTTGACGGACAGGGGAAAGCATTTT; cdr3_aa: CASSLTDRGKHF